This record concerns one T cell receptor beta chain sequence. Its antigen is undetermined. These data originate in a study of beta chain features in type 1 diabetes. The V gene's germline CDR1 is SGHRS and CDR2 YFSETQ. Losses at the gene ends were 0 bases for V and 7 bases for J; bases not matched to a gene: 4. The CDR3 has 14 amino acids. The authors obtained over 98% purity in all sorted populations. The investigators reverse transcribed all of the isolated RNA, so they sequenced expressed TCRB transcripts. The study sequenced naive, central memory and regulatory T cell samples to an average of roughly 3.8 million reads. The method was immunoSEQ multiplex PCR; TCRdb's version includes in-frame clones alone and lacks a portion of them. The sample includes 230,000 or so clones, approximately 16% of them seen just once. Broader study findings: A pattern of fewer insertions and more deletions at VDJ junctions was seen in type 1 diabetes patients. The study notes PCR might favor shorter templates equally in patients and controls. Moderate but significant shortening of TCRB CDR3s was recorded in all four CD4+ subsets from Type 1 diabetes patients.

The chain carries TRBV5-1 and TRBJ2-1; 7 bases fit TRBD1. The sequencing input was naive CD4+ T cells from blood. This sequence originates from a man in his thirties or forties with type 1 diabetes. The CDR3 spells CASSLAQGRNEQFF. The CDR3 DNA follows: TGCGCCAGCAGCTTGGCACAGGGGAGAAATGAGCAGTTCTTC.